These T cell receptor beta chains were read from a single sample in a study of cytomegalovirus exposure and HLA in healthy donors. Profiled with immunoSEQ multiplex PCR; TCRdb holds only in-frame clones, not every one. The sample consists of some 200,000 clones, approximately 84% of them appearing once. The sample was PBMCs. The source is a woman aged 50 to 60 in good health and CMV-seropositive. CDR3s include the opening cysteine and the closing phenylalanine or tryptophan. The D gene is left open where the match is weak. Size is stated for part of the rows, as once, few or many counts, or as a class when the clone is expanded.

TRBV18	-	TRBD1	TRBJ1-4	TGTGCCAGCTCAACCGGGACAGGGGGTGAAAAACTGTTTTTT	CASSTGTGGEKLFF
TRBV5-6	few	-	TRBJ1-1	TGTGCCAGCAGCTTGGATGCAGGGCGGGGAACTGAAGCTTTCTTT	CASSLDAGRGTEAFF
TRBV27	-	-	TRBJ2-1	TGTGCCAGCACTAGGGGCCCTCCTAACAATGAGCAGTTCTTC	CASTRGPPNNEQFF
TRBV7-2	-	-	TRBJ2-1	TGTGCCAGCAGCTTATTCACCAGGAATGAGCAGTTCTTC	CASSLFTRNEQFF
TRBV25-1	-	TRBD1	TRBJ1-6	TGTGCCAGCAGTGATGAGGGACAGGATAATTCACCCCTCCACTTT	CASSDEGQDNSPLHF
TRBV6-6	-	-	TRBJ2-4	TGTGCCAGCAGTCAGGGGGGAAAAAACATTCAGTACTTC	CASSQGGKNIQYF
TRBV28	-	-	TRBJ2-1	TGTGCCAGCAGGGACCAGGGGGGTTACAATGAGCAGTTCTTC	CASRDQGGYNEQFF
TRBV5-1	-	TRBD1	TRBJ1-6	TGCGCCAGCAGCTTGACGGAACAGGGGGCCAGCTATAATTCACCCCTCCACTTT	CASSLTEQGASYNSPLHF
TRBV10-3	-	-	TRBJ1-2	TGTGCCATCAGGGCGGACGGACACCATGGCTACACCTTC	CAIRADGHHGYTF
TRBV5-6	once	-	TRBJ2-1	TGTGCCAGCAGCTTCGGTGAACCTCTCAATGAGCAGTTCTTC	CASSFGEPLNEQFF
TRBV4-3	-	-	TRBJ1-5	TGCGCCAGCAGCCACCACACAGTAGGCAATCAGCCCCAGCATTTT	CASSHHTVGNQPQHF
TRBV2	-	-	TRBJ1-2	TGTGCCAGCAGCTTTCGAGGCTCTGGCTACACCTTC	CASSFRGSGYTF
TRBV27	-	-	TRBJ2-5	TGTGCCAGCAGTTGGGCGGGGCGAGAGACCCAGTACTTC	CASSWAGRETQYF
TRBV7-2	-	-	TRBJ2-5	TGTGCCAGCAGCTCCCGGTCCTCAGAGACCCAGTACTTC	CASSSRSSETQYF
TRBV6-1	-	TRBD2	TRBJ2-5	TGTGCCAGCAGCTCACTAGCGGGGGGTGGGGAGACCCAGTACTTC	CASSSLAGGGETQYF
TRBV5-1	few	-	TRBJ2-5	TGCGCCAGCAGGGTTCGGTCGGGGCAAGAGACCCAGTACTTC	CASRVRSGQETQYF
TRBV7-2	-	-	TRBJ2-7	TGTGCCAGCAGCCGGCTAGCGTACGAGCAGTACTTC	CASSRLAYEQYF
TRBV18	-	TRBD1	TRBJ2-1	TGTGCCAGCTCCCAGGGGGTATCGGTTGGGCAGTTCTTC	CASSQGVSVGQFF
TRBV28	few	TRBD1	TRBJ1-4	TGTGCCAGCAGGGGACAGGGAGGTGAAAAACTGTTTTTT	CASRGQGGEKLFF
TRBV5-1	once	TRBD2	TRBJ2-7	TGCGCCAGCCGCACTAGCGGGGTAGACGAGCAGTACTTC	CASRTSGVDEQYF
TRBV6-5	-	TRBD1	TRBJ1-1	TGTGCCAGCACCCAATTGACAGGGGGTACTGAAGCTTTCTTT	CASTQLTGGTEAFF
TRBV7-2	-	-	TRBJ2-3	TGTGCCAGCAGCTTAAGGCTAGCAGCCCGCGAGCAGTATTTT	CASSLRLAAREQYF
TRBV7-2	-	-	TRBJ1-5	TGTGCCAGCAGCGCTGGGACACTTAATCAGCCCCAGCATTTT	CASSAGTLNQPQHF
TRBV19	-	TRBD1	TRBJ2-1	TGTGCCAGTAGTCCAATGGGACAGGGGGCTAGGTACAATGAGCAGTTCTTC	CASSPMGQGARYNEQFF
TRBV10-1	-	TRBD2	TRBJ2-5	TGCGCCATTAAGCGGGGGGGCGGGACCCAGTACTTC	CAIKRGGGTQYF
TRBV19	-	-	TRBJ1-5	TGTGCCAGTAGTATTACGGTCCTGGAGGGCAATCAGCCCCAGCATTTT	CASSITVLEGNQPQHF
TRBV11-3	-	TRBD1	TRBJ2-3	TGTGCCAGCAGCCCAGGACAGGGTATACAGTATTTT	CASSPGQGIQYF
TRBV5-3	once	-	TRBJ2-7	TGTGCCAGAAGCACTAGGGGGGGGGCTGCTCGACGGGGGCCCTACGAGCAGTACTTC	CARSTRGGAARRGPYEQYF
TRBV4-3	-	TRBD2	TRBJ2-7	TGCGCCAGCAGCCAAGATTCGTGGCGGGGGGCCCTCTGGTTC	CASSQDSWRGALWF
TRBV6-1	-	-	TRBJ2-3	TGTGCCAGCAGAGGACTTCCCACAGATACGCAGTATTTT	CASRGLPTDTQYF
TRBV16	-	TRBD1	TRBJ1-1	TGTGCCAGCAGCCCGTTGACAGGGGGGAACACTGAAGCTTTCTTT	CASSPLTGGNTEAFF
TRBV2	-	TRBD1	TRBJ2-7	TGTGCCAGCAGTGGGACAGGGGGCGAGCAGTACTTC	CASSGTGGEQYF
TRBV7-2	-	TRBD2	TRBJ2-3	TGTGCCAGCAGTCCTGGACTAGCGGCAGATACGCAGTATTTT	CASSPGLAADTQYF
TRBV10-3	-	-	TRBJ2-7	TGTGCCATCAGTGAGTCGCCCCACAGCTCCTACGAGCAGTACTTC	CAISESPHSSYEQYF
TRBV29-1	-	-	TRBJ2-5	TGCAGCGCTGGCCAAGTCAGGGGTGTTGAGACCCAGTACTTC	CSAGQVRGVETQYF
TRBV30	-	-	TRBJ2-2	TGTGCCTGGAGTGGGAGCCAGGGGCTTACCGGGGAGCTGTTTTTT	CAWSGSQGLTGELFF
TRBV2	few	-	TRBJ1-5	TGTGCCAGCAGTCCTATCAATCAGCCCCAGCATTTT	CASSPINQPQHF
TRBV4-3	-	TRBD1	TRBJ2-3	TGCGCCAGCAGCCAAGAGGCAGGGGGCGCAGATACGCAGTATTTT	CASSQEAGGADTQYF
TRBV6-1	-	-	TRBJ2-7	TGTGCCAGCAAAAAAAGAGATCCCTACGAGCAGTACTTC	CASKKRDPYEQYF
TRBV18	-	TRBD1	TRBJ2-7	TGTGCCAGCTCCCGACAGGGGGCAAGTAGCTCCTACGAGCAGTACTTC	CASSRQGASSSYEQYF